Listed below are T cell receptor beta chains from one sample, sequenced in a study of memory CD4+ T cells and cytomegalovirus serostatus. Assay: immunoSEQ multiplex PCR; the TCRdb copy retains only in-frame clones and omits some. The sample has 40,000 to 55,000 clones; 82% are singletons. The source material was memory CD4+ T cells from blood. The receptors shown here come from an adult in good health and CMV-seronegative. The CDR3 runs from the conserved cysteine through the conserved F or W. A D gene is named only where the DNA matches it firmly. Some rows mark clone size as missing; the rest say once, few, many or name a class of expanded clone.

clone size	V gene	J gene	D gene	CDR3 DNA	CDR3 protein
NA	TRBV29-1	TRBJ2-3	TRBD2	TGCAGCGTCGACACTAGCGGAGTAAGCACAGATACGCAGTATTTT	CSVDTSGVSTDTQYF
NA	TRBV9	TRBJ1-2	NA	TGTGCCAGCAGCCTGGATCACTATGGCTACACCTTC	CASSLDHYGYTF
NA	TRBV5-1	TRBJ1-1	NA	TGCGCCAGCAGCTTGGCCGGAGGTACAGTGAACACTGAAGCTTTCTTT	CASSLAGGTVNTEAFF
NA	TRBV28	TRBJ1-4	NA	TGTGCCAGCAGTTTATTTCCTTCAGCGGGGGCCGGTGAAAAACTGTTTTTT	CASSLFPSAGAGEKLFF
medium-sized	TRBV4-1	TRBJ1-2	TRBD1	TGCGCCAGCAGCCAAGGGGACAGGGTGGGCTACACCTTC	CASSQGDRVGYTF
NA	TRBV11-2	TRBJ2-2	NA	TGTGCCAGCAGCTTCTACGGTACGAACACCGGGGAGCTGTTTTTT	CASSFYGTNTGELFF
NA	TRBV9	TRBJ2-2	NA	TGTGCCAGCAGCGTAGAAGGGGGACTGATTACCGGGGAGCTGTTTTTT	CASSVEGGLITGELFF
NA	TRBV7-7	TRBJ2-2	NA	TGTGCTAGCAGCCCCGGCGGGCCGGCGGGAAATGAGCTGTTTTTT	CASSPGGPAGNELFF
NA	TRBV6-1	TRBJ2-7	TRBD1	TGTGCCAGCAGCGAAACAGGGGGTCATTACGAGCAGTACTTC	CASSETGGHYEQYF
once	TRBV28	TRBJ1-1	NA	TGTGCCAGCAGTTTATTGGGTAGCCAGGTGAACACTGAAGCTTTCTTT	CASSLLGSQVNTEAFF
NA	TRBV7-9	TRBJ2-4	NA	TGTGCCAGCAGCTTAAGCAAAAACATTCAGTACTTC	CASSLSKNIQYF
NA	TRBV11-3	TRBJ1-2	NA	TGTGCCAGCAGCTTACATTTAGGGGGACTAGGCTACACCTTC	CASSLHLGGLGYTF
NA	TRBV5-1	TRBJ2-7	NA	TGCGCCAGCAGCTTGAGTGGCTTCTCCTCCTACGAGCAGTACTTC	CASSLSGFSSYEQYF
NA	TRBV27	TRBJ1-1	NA	TGTGCCAGCAGGCGTAACCTGAGGAACACTGAAGCTTTCTTT	CASRRNLRNTEAFF
NA	TRBV7-2	TRBJ1-1	NA	TGTGCCAGCAGCTTAAATTGGGGAAACGTAATTGAAGCTTTCTTT	CASSLNWGNVIEAFF
NA	TRBV10-3	TRBJ1-1	NA	TGTGCCATTCGAGTCCTTCTGAACACTGAAGCTTTCTTT	CAIRVLLNTEAFF
few	TRBV5-5	TRBJ2-7	NA	TGTGCCAGCAGCGTACAAGGGCTCTACGAGCAGTACTTC	CASSVQGLYEQYF
NA	TRBV5-4	TRBJ1-5	TRBD1	TGTGCCAGCAGTCTATCAGGGGGGCGGATTCAGCCCCAGCATTTT	CASSLSGGRIQPQHF
NA	TRBV2	TRBJ2-5	TRBD2	TGTGCCAGCAGTGAAGGGGGAGGGGAGACCCAGTACTTC	CASSEGGGETQYF
NA	TRBV10-3	TRBJ2-2	NA	TGTGCCATCAGTGGCCCCGGGGAGCTGTTTTTT	CAISGPGELFF
NA	TRBV2	TRBJ2-3	TRBD2	TGTGCCAGCGGACTAGCGGGGACAGATACGCAGTATTTT	CASGLAGTDTQYF
NA	TRBV7-9	TRBJ2-2	TRBD2	TGTGCCAGCAGTTCCGGGAGCGGGATCAACACCGGGGAGCTGTTTTTT	CASSSGSGINTGELFF
few	TRBV5-1	TRBJ1-1	TRBD1	TGCGCCAGCAGCTTGTCGTGGGACAGGGACACTGAAGCTTTCTTT	CASSLSWDRDTEAFF
few	TRBV5-1	TRBJ2-7	TRBD1	TGCGCCAGCGGTCCAAAAACAGGGGGCCGTCTGAACGAGCAGTACTTC	CASGPKTGGRLNEQYF
NA	TRBV5-6	TRBJ1-5	NA	TGTGCCAGCAGCTTGAGTTTTGCGAGTCAGCCCCAGCATTTT	CASSLSFASQPQHF
NA	TRBV7-8	TRBJ1-2	NA	TGTGCCAGCAGCGTAGATTCTTCCTATGGCTACACCTTC	CASSVDSSYGYTF
NA	TRBV7-7	TRBJ2-1	TRBD1	TGTGCCAGCAGCTTAAAGACTCCGGGACAGGGGGCTAGTAGTGAGCAGTTCTTC	CASSLKTPGQGASSEQFF
NA	TRBV9	TRBJ2-2	NA	TGTGCCAGCAGCGTCTTTGACAGGCCGAACACCGGGGAGCTGTTTTTT	CASSVFDRPNTGELFF
NA	TRBV7-8	TRBJ2-7	NA	TGTGCCAGCAGCTTAGCGCAGGACTACGAGCAGTACTTC	CASSLAQDYEQYF
NA	TRBV2	TRBJ1-1	NA	TGTGCCAGCAGTAACAGGGTGGATACTGAAGCTTTCTTT	CASSNRVDTEAFF
few	TRBV7-2	TRBJ2-7	TRBD2	TGTGCCAGCAGCCCCACTAGCGGGGGGCCCTACGAGCAGTACTTC	CASSPTSGGPYEQYF
NA	TRBV30	TRBJ1-1	NA	TGTGCCTGGAGTAACCGGGACGGGGGGAACACTGAAGCTTTCTTT	CAWSNRDGGNTEAFF
NA	TRBV7-2	TRBJ2-1	TRBD2	TGTGCCAGCAGACGGGGGGGCTCCTACAATGAGCAGTTCTTC	CASRRGGSYNEQFF
NA	TRBV5-6	TRBJ2-7	NA	TGTGCCAGCAGCATCAGGGGATCCTACGAGCAGTACTTC	CASSIRGSYEQYF
NA	TRBV5-5	TRBJ2-7	NA	TGTGCCAGCAGCTTAACCGCAAGATCCTACGAGCAGTACTTC	CASSLTARSYEQYF
NA	TRBV27	TRBJ1-2	TRBD1	TGTGCCAGCAGTTCTACTCCCTCGGGGACAGGGGACTATGGCTACACCTTC	CASSSTPSGTGDYGYTF
NA	TRBV27	TRBJ1-1	NA	TGTGCCAGCAGCCGAGCAGGGGCCACTGAAGCTTTCTTT	CASSRAGATEAFF
NA	TRBV27	TRBJ1-4	TRBD1	TGTGCCAGCAGTTTAAGTCGACAGGGGGAACTGTTTTTT	CASSLSRQGELFF
NA	TRBV19	TRBJ1-1	NA	TGTGCCAGTAGTCAGACAGGGAACACTGAAGCTTTCTTT	CASSQTGNTEAFF
NA	TRBV7-8	TRBJ2-3	NA	TGTGCCAGCAGATTAGGTCGACAGAACACAGATACGCAGTATTTT	CASRLGRQNTDTQYF
NA	TRBV7-8	TRBJ2-3	NA	TGTGCCAGCAGCTTAGCCGTCTCGGTGGATACGCAGTATTTT	CASSLAVSVDTQYF
NA	TRBV9	TRBJ2-3	TRBD1	TGTGCCAGCAGCGTCTCGGGACAGAAGACAGATACGCAGTATTTT	CASSVSGQKTDTQYF
NA	TRBV30	TRBJ2-2	NA	TGTGCCTGGACTCCGGGGGTCGGGGAACAGTGGACCGGGGAGCTGTTTTTT	CAWTPGVGEQWTGELFF
NA	TRBV7-9	TRBJ1-6	TRBD1	TGTGCCAGCAGGGGACAGGGACCTTATTCACCCCTCCACTTT	CASRGQGPYSPLHF
NA	TRBV6-5	TRBJ2-3	NA	TGTGCCAGCAGCCGTGGTTATAGCACAGATACGCAGTATTTT	CASSRGYSTDTQYF
once	TRBV5-1	TRBJ2-5	NA	TGCGCCAGCAGCCCCGGAACGGGGAAGAGTTTGGAGACCCAGTACTTC	CASSPGTGKSLETQYF
NA	TRBV10-3	TRBJ2-2	NA	TGTGCCATCAGTGATCGGAGGGTAGACACCGGGGAGCTGTTTTTT	CAISDRRVDTGELFF
NA	TRBV30	TRBJ2-2	NA	TGTGCCTGCCCCCCCCCGGGGAACACCGGGGAGCTGTTTTTT	CACPPPGNTGELFF
NA	TRBV11-2	TRBJ2-7	TRBD1	TGTGCCAGCAGCTTTTGGACAGGGTACGAGCAGTACTTC	CASSFWTGYEQYF
NA	TRBV9	TRBJ1-2	TRBD1	TGTGCCAGCAGCGCCCCAGGGGGTGGCTACACCTTC	CASSAPGGGYTF